This TCR beta chain came from a study of blood T cell repertoires in COVID-19. Study at large: From the United States, Italy and Spain came samples of acute and convalescent COVID-19.

The germline V gene encodes CDR1 SGDLS and CDR2 YYNGEE. There are 13 residues in the CDR3. With 2 bases removed from V and 3 bases from J, the gap between germline ends came to 8 bases. In the original workflow: From reference gene primer amplification, estimates of nucleated cell counts were derived. Data came from immunoSEQ multiplex PCR; TCRdb stores just in-frame clones and leaves some out. The DNA was the basis for D and trimming; V, J and clone size are from that table. The sample yields 130,000 to 150,000 clones, about 91% seen once. This receptor was taken from a woman in her forties or fifties with acute or convalescent COVID-19. The genes are TRBV9 and TRBJ1-2; D perhaps matches TRBD1 (5 bases). Sample: peripheral blood. CDR3 sequence reads: CASSVTEYYGYTF. CDR3 sequence (DNA): TGTGCCAGCAGCGTGACAGAATACTATGGCTACACCTTC. Using reference TRBV9 and TRBJ1-2 for the parts outside the CDR3, the full variable domain is DSGVTQTPKHLITATGQRVTLRCSPRSGDLSVYWYQQSLDQGLQFLIQYYNGEERAKGNILERFSAQQFPDLHSELNLSSLELGDSALYFCASSVTEYYGYTFGSGTRLTVV.